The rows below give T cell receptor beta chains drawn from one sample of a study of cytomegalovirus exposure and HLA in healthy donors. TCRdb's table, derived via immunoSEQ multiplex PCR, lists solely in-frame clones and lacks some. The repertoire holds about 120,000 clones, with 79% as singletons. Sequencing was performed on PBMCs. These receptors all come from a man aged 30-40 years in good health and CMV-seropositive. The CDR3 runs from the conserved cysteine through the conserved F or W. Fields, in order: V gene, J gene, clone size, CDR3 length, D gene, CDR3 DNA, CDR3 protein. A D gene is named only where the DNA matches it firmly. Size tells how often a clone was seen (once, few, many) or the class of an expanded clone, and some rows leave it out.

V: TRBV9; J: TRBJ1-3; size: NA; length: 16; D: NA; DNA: TGTGCCAGCAGCGTAGCACCCTCAGACTCTGGAAACACCATATATTTT; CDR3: CASSVAPSDSGNTIYF
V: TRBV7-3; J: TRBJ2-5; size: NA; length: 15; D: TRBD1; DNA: TGTGCCAGCAGCCAGGGACAGGGGGACCAAGAGACCCAGTACTTC; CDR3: CASSQGQGDQETQYF
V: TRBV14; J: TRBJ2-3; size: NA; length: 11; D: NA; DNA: TGTGCCAGCAGCCTAAAAGATACGCAGTATTTT; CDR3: CASSLKDTQYF
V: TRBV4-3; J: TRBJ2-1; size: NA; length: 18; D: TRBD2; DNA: TGCGCCAGCAGCCAGGAACTAGCGGGAGGCCCTTATTACAATGAGCAGTTCTTC; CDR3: CASSQELAGGPYYNEQFF
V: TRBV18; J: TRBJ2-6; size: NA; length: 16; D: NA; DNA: TGTGCCAGCTCTCCGGGTAGGAACTCTGGGGCCAACGTCCTGACTTTC; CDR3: CASSPGRNSGANVLTF
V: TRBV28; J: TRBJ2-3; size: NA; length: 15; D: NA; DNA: TGTGCCAGCAGTTTAACAGGGCTTGGAACAGATACGCAGTATTTT; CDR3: CASSLTGLGTDTQYF
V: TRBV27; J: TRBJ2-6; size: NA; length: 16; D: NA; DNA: TGTGCCAGCAGTTTATATGGGGGGTCTGGGGCCAACGTCCTGACTTTC; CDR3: CASSLYGGSGANVLTF
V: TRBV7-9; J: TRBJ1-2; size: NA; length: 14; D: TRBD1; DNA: TGTGCCAGCAGCCCAGGACAGGGAACATATGGCTACACCTTC; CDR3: CASSPGQGTYGYTF
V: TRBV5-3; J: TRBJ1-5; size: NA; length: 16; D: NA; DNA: TGTGCCAGAAGCTTGGCCGCCCGGTATAGCAATCAGCCCCAGCATTTT; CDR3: CARSLAARYSNQPQHF
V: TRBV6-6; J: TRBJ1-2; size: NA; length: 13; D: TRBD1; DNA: TGTGCCAGCAGAGACAGGGGGCGGGGTGGCTACACCTTC; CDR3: CASRDRGRGGYTF
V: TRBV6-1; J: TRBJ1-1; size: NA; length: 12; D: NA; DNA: TGTGCCAGCGTGAGTGGACATATCGAAGCTTTCTTC; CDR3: CASVSGHIEAFF
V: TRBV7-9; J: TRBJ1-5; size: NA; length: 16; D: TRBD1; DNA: TGTTCCAGCAGCTTTGACAGGGGTAACAGCAATCAGCCCCAGCATTTT; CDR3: CSSSFDRGNSNQPQHF
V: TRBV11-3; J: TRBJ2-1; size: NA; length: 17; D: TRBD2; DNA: TGTGCCAGCAGCTTACCGCCTTCTAGCGGGAGCTACAATGAGCAGTTCTTC; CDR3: CASSLPPSSGSYNEQFF
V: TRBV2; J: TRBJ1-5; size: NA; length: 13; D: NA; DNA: TGTGCCAGCAAGAGAAATAGCAATCAGCCCCAGCATTTT; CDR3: CASKRNSNQPQHF
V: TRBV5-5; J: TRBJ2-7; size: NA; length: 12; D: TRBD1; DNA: TGTGCCAGCACAGGGGGTACCTACGAGCAGTACTTC; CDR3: CASTGGTYEQYF
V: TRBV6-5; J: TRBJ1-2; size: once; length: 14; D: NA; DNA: TGTGCCAGCACTCCACAGGGCCTGGGCTATGGCTACACCTTC; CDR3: CASTPQGLGYGYTF
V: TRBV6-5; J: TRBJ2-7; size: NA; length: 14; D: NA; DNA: TGTGCCAGCAGCCGGGACACGGATCTCTACGAGCAGTACTTC; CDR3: CASSRDTDLYEQYF
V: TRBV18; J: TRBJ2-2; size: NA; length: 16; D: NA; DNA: TGTGCCAGCTCACCACCTGGGCGGGATTACACCGGGGAGCTGTTTTTT; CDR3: CASSPPGRDYTGELFF
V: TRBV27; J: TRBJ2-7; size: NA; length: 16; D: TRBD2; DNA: TGTGCCAGCAGTCTCTCCCAACTAGCGGTGACCTACGAGCAGTACTTC; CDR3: CASSLSQLAVTYEQYF
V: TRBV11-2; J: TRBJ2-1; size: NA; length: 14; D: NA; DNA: TGTGCCAGCAGCTCGTTCATCCTAGCTCGTGAGCAGTTCTTC; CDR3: CASSSFILAREQFF
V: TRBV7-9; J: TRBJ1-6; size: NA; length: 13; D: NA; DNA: TGTGCCAGCAGCAACTCGGAGAATTCACCCCTCCACTTT; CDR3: CASSNSENSPLHF
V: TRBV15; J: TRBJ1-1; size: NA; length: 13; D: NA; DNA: TGTGCCACCGTCGCAGGCCCTTACACTGAAGCTTTCTTT; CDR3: CATVAGPYTEAFF
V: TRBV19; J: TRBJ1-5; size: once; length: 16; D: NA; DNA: TGTGCCAGTAGTATAAACAGGCTGTATAGCAATCAGCCCCAGCATTTT; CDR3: CASSINRLYSNQPQHF
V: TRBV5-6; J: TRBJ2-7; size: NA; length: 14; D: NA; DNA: TGTGCCAGCAGCTTCTGGAGAGGGATGTACGAGCAGTACTTC; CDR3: CASSFWRGMYEQYF
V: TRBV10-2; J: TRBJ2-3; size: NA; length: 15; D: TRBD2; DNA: TGCGCCAGCAGCGTCGGACTAGCGGGAGGAGATACGCAGTATTTT; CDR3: CASSVGLAGGDTQYF
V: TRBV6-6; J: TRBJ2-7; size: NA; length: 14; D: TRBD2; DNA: TGTGCCGGCCGCCGAGGGACTAGCGTCGGCGAGCAGTACTTC; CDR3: CAGRRGTSVGEQYF
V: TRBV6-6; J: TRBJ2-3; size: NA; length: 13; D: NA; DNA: TGTGCCAGCAGTTACACTAGCACAGATACGCAGTATTTT; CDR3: CASSYTSTDTQYF
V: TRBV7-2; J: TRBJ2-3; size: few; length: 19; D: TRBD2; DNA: TGTGCCAGCGGTCTCCGGAGATGGGGCGGGAGGAACGTGGGGGATACGCAGTATTTT; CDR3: CASGLRRWGGRNVGDTQYF
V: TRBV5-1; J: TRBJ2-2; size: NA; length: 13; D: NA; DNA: TGCGCCAGCAGCTTGGGTCGCACCGGGGAGCTGTTTTTT; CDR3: CASSLGRTGELFF
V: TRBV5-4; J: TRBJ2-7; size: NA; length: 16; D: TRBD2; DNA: TGTGCCAGCAGCTTGCCGCGGGGGACGTTACCCTACGAGCAGTACTTC; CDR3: CASSLPRGTLPYEQYF
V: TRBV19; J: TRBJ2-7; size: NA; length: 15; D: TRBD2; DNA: TGTGCCAGTAGTATTTCTAGCGGGAGTTCCTACGAGCAGTACTTC; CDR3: CASSISSGSSYEQYF
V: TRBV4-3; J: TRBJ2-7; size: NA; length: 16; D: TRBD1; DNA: TGCGCCAGCAGCCAGGAACCGGGACAGGTGGGGTACGAGCAGTACTTC; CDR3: CASSQEPGQVGYEQYF
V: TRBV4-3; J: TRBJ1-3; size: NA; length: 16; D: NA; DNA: TGCGCCAGCAGCCAAGACCTAGTTCTCTCTGGAAACACCATATATTTT; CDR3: CASSQDLVLSGNTIYF
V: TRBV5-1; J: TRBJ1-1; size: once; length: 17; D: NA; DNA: TGCGCCAGCAGCTGGGGCGCAGGAGACCAATCTAACACTGAAGCTTTCTTT; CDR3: CASSWGAGDQSNTEAFF
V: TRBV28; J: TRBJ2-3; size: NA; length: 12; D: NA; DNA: TGTGCCAGCAGTTTACAGGGTCATACGCAGTATTTT; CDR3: CASSLQGHTQYF
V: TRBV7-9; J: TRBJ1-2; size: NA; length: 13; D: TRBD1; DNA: TGTGCCAGCAGCTTAGGGACAGGTTTTGGCTACACCTTC; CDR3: CASSLGTGFGYTF
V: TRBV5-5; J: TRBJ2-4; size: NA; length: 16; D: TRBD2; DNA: TGTGCCAGCAGCGGACCCACGGGACTAGCCAAAAACAGTCAGTACTTC; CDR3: CASSGPTGLAKNSQYF
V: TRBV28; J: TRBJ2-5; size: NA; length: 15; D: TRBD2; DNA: TGTGCCAGCTTGAGGGTAGCGGGAGGCCGAGAGACCCAGTACTTC; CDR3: CASLRVAGGRETQYF
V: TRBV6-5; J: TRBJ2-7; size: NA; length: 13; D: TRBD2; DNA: TGTGCCAGCAGTTACGGGCAAGCGGGGGAGCAGTACTTC; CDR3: CASSYGQAGEQYF
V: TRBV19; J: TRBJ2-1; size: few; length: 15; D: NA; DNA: TGTGCCAGTAGTATGGGCCTAGCACCATACAATGAGCAGTTCTTC; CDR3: CASSMGLAPYNEQFF
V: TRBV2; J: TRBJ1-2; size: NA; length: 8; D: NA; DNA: TGTGCCAGCAGCGTCGTTTCCTTC; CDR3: CASSVVSF
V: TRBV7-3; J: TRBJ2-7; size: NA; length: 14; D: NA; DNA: TGTGCCAGCAGCCGCTCCCCGGGTGCGGGGGAGCAGTACTTC; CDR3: CASSRSPGAGEQYF
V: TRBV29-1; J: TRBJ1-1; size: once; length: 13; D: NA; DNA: TGCAGCGGCTCGGGGGTATTGAACACTGAAGCTTTCTTT; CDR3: CSGSGVLNTEAFF
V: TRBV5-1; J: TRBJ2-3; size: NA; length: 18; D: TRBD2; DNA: TGCGCCAGCAGCTTGGTTCCCACCAGCGGGGGGATGACAGATACGCAGTATTTT; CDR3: CASSLVPTSGGMTDTQYF
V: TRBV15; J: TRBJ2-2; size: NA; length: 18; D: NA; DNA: TGTGCCACCAGGGTCAACCCCTACAGGAATTCGTGGACCGGGGAGCTGTTTTTT; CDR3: CATRVNPYRNSWTGELFF
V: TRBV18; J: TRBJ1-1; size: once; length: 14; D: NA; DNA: TGTGCCAGCTCTCGCACATCAGGGAACACTGAAGCTTTCTTT; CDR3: CASSRTSGNTEAFF